This T cell receptor (beta chain) was found in a study of control samples from healthy donors and cancer patients. The CDR3 totals 14 residues. The V end was cut by 4 bases, the J end by 0 bases, with 8 bases between. CDR1 SGHAT and CDR2 FQNNGV come from the germline V gene. Clones were read by immunoSEQ multiplex PCR, and TCRdb kept only the in-frame ones, dropping some. The table includes 150,000 to 200,000 clones, over 85% detected once. This chain connects TRBV11-2 to TRBJ2-3; possibly TRBD2 for D (6 bases). The TCR was taken from a young man in good health. Sequencing was carried out using blood. CDR3 loop: CASSSTRSTDTQYF. CDR3 DNA: TGTGCCAGCAGCTCGACTAGAAGCACAGATACGCAGTATTTT.